The 17 T cell receptor beta chains below all came from one sample that was sequenced in a study of cytotoxic CD8 clonotypes in ibrutinib-treated CLL. Data came from immunoSEQ multiplex PCR; TCRdb stores just in-frame clones and leaves some out. The sample includes some 200,000 clones, 79% of them seen just once. The source was PBMCs, collected after 12 months of ibrutinib treatment. The origin of the receptors is a human donor with chronic lymphocytic leukemia.

Written as DNA, the CDR3 is TGTGCCAGCAGCTTAGGTAGCGGGGACACTAGCACAGATACGCAGTATTTT. Translating it yields CASSLGSGDTSTDTQYF. The V call is TRBV7-9, the J call TRBJ2-3, with 8 nucleotides matching TRBD2. The germline V gene has CDR1 SEHNR and CDR2 FQNEAQ (reference sequence). The CDR3 is made up of 17 amino acids. V shed 1 base and J 0 bases; nucleotides not matched to a gene: 6.

The V call is TRBV29-1, the J call TRBJ2-7, with 7 bases lining up with TRBD2. Germline values: CDR1 SQVTM, CDR2 ANQGSEA. V trimming: 2 bases; J trimming: 3 bases; junction bases outside the gene matches: 7. The length of the CDR3 is 14 residues. CDR3 nucleotides: TGCAGCGTTGAATTCCAGCGGGGCAGCTACGAGCAGTACTTC. As protein: CSVEFQRGSYEQYF.

The chain joins TRBV7-9 to TRBJ2-4, with D possibly TRBD1 on 6 matching bases. Germline V CDR1 and CDR2: SEHNR, FQNEAQ (reference sequence). The CDR3 covers 14 residues. Deletions cut 2 bases from V and 7 bases from J, with 12 bases between. Here the CDR3 reads CASSLRDILNIQYF. Here the CDR3 DNA reads TGTGCCAGCAGCTTAAGGGACATCTTGAACATTCAGTACTTC.

The chain couples TRBV9 to TRBJ2-1; TRBD2 agrees at 14 bases. Per the germline V gene, CDR1 is SGDLS and CDR2 is YYNGEE. V shed 0 bases, J shed 1 base, and the junction held 6 bases outside the gene matches. This CDR3 is 19 amino acids long. CDR3 coding DNA: TGTGCCAGCAGCGTAGCTACCGGGACTAGCGGGGGTTCCTACAATGAGCAGTTCTTC. Its protein product is CASSVATGTSGGSYNEQFF.

V gene TRBV13 combines with J gene TRBJ2-1, with 11 bases lining up with TRBD2. This CDR3 has 16 residues. V shed 5 bases, J shed 5 bases, and the junction held 8 bases outside the gene matches. From germline, CDR1 is PRHDT and CDR2 FYEKMQ (reference sequence). CDR3 nucleotide sequence: TGTGCCAGCAGCGGCCCCGGGACTAGCGGCGACAATGAGCAGTTCTTC. It codes for CASSGPGTSGDNEQFF.

This sequence joins TRBV18 and TRBJ2-3, with TRBD2 identical over 7 bases. Per the germline V gene, CDR1 is KGHSH and CDR2 is LQKENI. V dropped 1 base and J dropped 1; count of bases not matched to a gene: 8. The CDR3 is made up of 17 amino acids. The CDR3 nucleotides are TGTGCCAGCTCACCACTTGGCCGGGGGGTTGGCACAGATACGCAGTATTTT. Amino acids: CASSPLGRGVGTDTQYF.

This chain joins TRBV20-1 and TRBJ2-3; D gene unclear. The V end lost 2 bases, the J end lost 11 bases, and 8 bases lay between the germline ends. In germline, CDR1 is DFQATT, CDR2 SNEGSKA (reference sequence). CDR3 length: 10 residues. The CDR3 loop reads CSARNSMQYF. CDR3 DNA: TGCAGTGCTAGAAACAGTATGCAGTATTTT.

The chain couples TRBV18 to TRBJ1-6; D remains unclear. Germline assignment: CDR1 KGHSH and CDR2 LQKENI. The CDR3 sequence is 12 residues long. Trimming shortened V by 3 bases and J by 5 bases, and 2 bases separated the two germline ends. Here the CDR3 DNA reads TGTGCCAGCTCACCGGATAATTCACCCCTCCACTTT. This encodes CASSPDNSPLHF.

This CDR3 reads CASTTQNYGYTF. CDR3 sequence (DNA): TGTGCCAGCACTACACAAAACTATGGCTACACCTTC. V is TRBV6-1 and J is TRBJ1-2; unclear D gene. V lost 7 bases and J 2 bases, leaving 8 bases between the germline ends. The CDR3 consists of 12 residues. Germline CDR1 is MNHNS and CDR2 is SASEGT.

V is TRBV9 and J is TRBJ2-5; TRBD2 aligns across 8 bases. Unmatched junction bases numbered 5, after V lost 0 bases and J lost 4 bases. Germline V gives CDR1 SGDLS, CDR2 YYNGEE. CDR3 size: 15 residues. DNA for the CDR3: TGTGCCAGCAGCGTAGCAGGCGGGGGGAGAGAGACCCAGTACTTC. Translating gives CASSVAGGGRETQYF.

This chain joins TRBV6-1 and TRBJ2-3; D gene uncertain. The ends were cut back, 8 bases at V and 5 bases at J, with 14 bases in the middle. The CDR3 covers 13 residues. CDR1 and CDR2 (germline): MNHNS, SASEGT. In nucleotides, the CDR3 is TGTGCCAGCGACGACCGACCTGGAGATACGCAGTATTTT. Translated: CASDDRPGDTQYF.

V and J are TRBV9 and TRBJ2-1; D possibly corresponds to TRBD1 (6 bases). This CDR3 is 15 amino acids long. Germline loops: CDR1 SGDLS, CDR2 YYNGEE. V lost 2 bases, J lost 8 bases, and 17 bases lay in between. CDR3 amino acids: CASSVSYTGTDEQFF. CDR3 nucleotide sequence: TGTGCCAGCAGCGTTTCCTATACAGGGACGGATGAGCAGTTCTTC.

This clone came up once. The CDR3 loop is CASSLGDRGGYGYTF. In DNA form, the CDR3 reads TGTGCCAGCAGCTTAGGGGACAGGGGAGGCTATGGCTACACCTTC. The chain employs TRBV11-2 and TRBJ1-2; 10 bases line up with TRBD1. This CDR3 region has 15 residues. V shed 1 base, J shed 4 bases, and the junction held 3 bases outside the gene matches. Germline V gene lookup returns CDR1 SGHAT and CDR2 FQNNGV.

This clone was seen more than once but under ten times. The chain joins TRBV7-2 to TRBJ1-1; a weak D match, TRBD1 (6 bases). V was cut by 5 bases and J by 4 bases, with 14 bases left in between. Germline V CDR1 and CDR2: SGHTA, FQGNSA. This CDR3 spans 14 amino acids. Written as DNA, the CDR3 is TGTGCCAGCAGCCGGCCCGAGGGGGTCACTGAAGCTTTCTTT. Translating gives CASSRPEGVTEAFF.

V and J are TRBV18 and TRBJ2-1, with D possibly called TRBD1 or TRBD2 (5 bases each). The CDR3 is made up of 17 amino acids. Looked up from germline, CDR1 is KGHSH and CDR2 is LQKENI. The ends were cut back, 4 bases at V and 9 bases at J, with 25 bases in the middle. CDR3 in DNA: TGTGCCAGCTCACTGTCCACTAGGGGTGGAGGAACGGGTGAGCAGTTCTTC. It translates to CASSLSTRGGGTGEQFF. Combining the CDR3 with reference TRBV18 and TRBJ2-1 gives the whole variable domain NAGVMQNPRHLVRRRGQEARLRCSPMKGHSHVYWYRQLPEEGLKFMVYLQKENIIDESGMPKERFSAEFPKEGPSILRIQQVVRGDSAAYFCASSLSTRGGGTGEQFFGPGTRLTVL.

The genes are TRBV7-6 and TRBJ2-7, with 7 bases aligning to TRBD1. Germline V gives CDR1 SGHVS, CDR2 FNYEAQ. This CDR3 contains 13 residues. With 5 bases clipped from V and 1 base from J, the junction kept 2 bases outside the gene matches. The CDR3 is CASSRTGSYEQYF. The CDR3 nucleotides read TGTGCCAGCAGCCGGACAGGATCCTACGAGCAGTACTTC.

The chain uses TRBV9 and TRBJ2-5; D is perhaps TRBD1 or TRBD2 (6 bases each). Trimming stripped 7 bases from V and 3 bases from J, with 22 bases between. This CDR3 comprises 16 residues. Germline lookup yields CDR1 SGDLS and CDR2 YYNGEE. The CDR3 reads CASSEAPGGTKETQYF. CDR3 bases: TGTGCCAGCTCTGAGGCTCCCGGGGGCACCAAAGAGACCCAGTACTTC.